One sample yielded the 18 T cell receptor beta chains listed below, sequenced in a study of T cell responses to AZD1222 COVID-19 vaccine. The data were produced by immunoSEQ multiplex PCR, yet TCRdb's version contains in-frame clones alone and is incomplete. The sample includes about 200,000 clones, 93% of them seen just once. Sequenced here: peripheral blood, sampled 28 days after the second AZD1222 dose. All receptors derive from an adult who received the AZD1222 COVID-19 vaccine.

Here the CDR3 reads CASSTGTGTEQYF. The CDR3 DNA is TGTGCCAGCAGCACAGGGACAGGAACCGAGCAGTACTTC. The chain joins TRBV9 to TRBJ2-7; 8 bases match TRBD1. The CDR3 consists of 13 residues. Germline lookup yields CDR1 SGDLS and CDR2 YYNGEE. V shed 4 bases, J shed 6 bases, and the junction held 6 bases outside the gene matches.

The CDR3 sequence is CASRRTGNYYEQYF. For the CDR3, the DNA is TGTGCCAGCAGACGGACAGGGAATTACTACGAGCAGTACTTC. The gene calls are TRBV3-1 (or the pseudogene TRBV3-2) and TRBJ2-7; 8 bases map to TRBD1. V shed 6 bases, J shed 3 bases, and the junction held 7 bases outside the gene matches. CDR1 LGHDT and CDR2 YNNKEL come from the germline V gene (reference sequence). The CDR3 sequence is 14 residues long.

The chain combines TRBV29-1 with TRBJ1-2; D possibly corresponds to TRBD1 (5 bases). This CDR3 has 13 residues. The germline V gene has CDR1 SQVTM and CDR2 ANQGSEA. Trimming took off 1 base at V and 8 bases at J, with 14 bases between the two ends. This CDR3 is CSVEVGRVRGYTF. The CDR3 bases are TGCAGCGTTGAAGTGGGCAGGGTGAGAGGCTACACCTTC.

This rearrangement joins TRBV24-1 to TRBJ1-2; D ambiguous. The CDR3 sequence is 12 residues long. Between the trimmed V and J ends, which lost 4 bases and 5 bases, there was a span of 7 bases. CDR1 is KGHDR, CDR2 SFDVKD, per germline. Here the CDR3 reads CATSEYRYGYTF. DNA for the CDR3: TGTGCCACCAGTGAGTACAGATATGGCTACACCTTC.

This chain joins TRBV9 and TRBJ1-1, with 9 nucleotides matching TRBD1. With 3 bases clipped from V and 3 bases from J, the junction kept 6 bases outside the gene matches. The CDR3 has 15 amino acids. The V gene's germline CDR1 is SGDLS and CDR2 YYNGEE. This chain's CDR3 is CASSDGTGKDTEAFF. The CDR3 DNA is TGTGCCAGCAGCGACGGGACAGGGAAGGACACTGAAGCTTTCTTT. Complete variable domain (other parts from reference TRBV9 and TRBJ1-1): DSGVTQTPKHLITATGQRVTLRCSPRSGDLSVYWYQQSLDQGLQFLIQYYNGEERAKGNILERFSAQQFPDLHSELNLSSLELGDSALYFCASSDGTGKDTEAFFGQGTRLTVV.

Turning to this clone: The sample carries other DNA sequences with the same CDR3. This chain uses TRBV9 with TRBJ2-7; 11 bases map to TRBD1. Germline V gives CDR1 SGDLS, CDR2 YYNGEE. Germline trimming cut 7 bases from V and 3 bases from J; bases unmatched to any gene: 6. The CDR3 extends over 14 amino acids. The chain's CDR3 is CASGPGTGGYEQYF. The CDR3, as DNA: TGTGCCAGCGGTCCGGGGACAGGGGGCTACGAGCAGTACTTC.

This chain joins TRBV3-1 (or the pseudogene TRBV3-2) and TRBJ1-5; no definite D call. V was cut by 3 bases and J by 0 bases, with 6 bases left in between. The CDR3 has 14 residues. Germline lookup yields CDR1 LGHDT and CDR2 YNNKEL (reference sequence). The CDR3 coding sequence is TGTGCCAGCAGCCAGGGTCATAGCAATCAGCCCCAGCATTTT. The encoded protein is CASSQGHSNQPQHF.

The V gene is TRBV28, the J gene TRBJ1-1, with D perhaps TRBD1 (6 bases). Deletions cut 10 bases from V and 0 bases from J, with 15 bases between. Germline-derived CDR1 and CDR2 are MDHEN and SYDVKM. The CDR3 is made up of 14 amino acids. As DNA, the CDR3 is TGTGCCACCAGGACAGAGACGATGAACACTGAAGCTTTCTTT. It translates to CATRTETMNTEAFF. Looking up the rest from reference TRBV28 and TRBJ1-1 gives the full variable domain: DVKVTQSSRYLVKRTGEKVFLECVQDMDHENMFWYRQDPGLGLRLIYFSYDVKMKEKGDIPEGYSVSREKKERFSLILESASTNQTSMYLCATRTETMNTEAFFGQGTRLTVV.

The chain employs TRBV18 and TRBJ1-2; D is uncertain. The CDR3 runs 11 residues. V was clipped by 2 bases and J by 8 bases, with 6 bases between them. Germline V gene data show CDR1 as KGHSH and CDR2 as LQKENI. CDR3: CASSPGNGYTF. CDR3 nucleotide sequence: TGTGCCAGCTCACCAGGTAACGGCTACACCTTC.

This chain links TRBV7-2 with TRBJ1-2; TRBD1 might be the D (5 bases). Trimming cost V 1 base and J 14 bases, with 11 bases left between them. Germline values: CDR1 SGHTA, CDR2 FQGNSA. This CDR3 contains 11 residues. The CDR3 nucleotides are TGTGCCAGCAGCTTAGGGGGACTACGTACCTTC. Protein product: CASSLGGLRTF. The full variable domain, in which reference TRBV7-2 and TRBJ1-2 provide the parts outside the CDR3, is GAGVSQSPSNKVTEKGKDVELRCDPISGHTALYWYRQSLGQGLEFLIYFQGNSAPDKSGLPSDRFSAERTGGSVSTLTIQRTQQEDSAVYLCASSLGGLRTFGSGTRLTVV.

This chain joins TRBV29-1 and TRBJ1-2; perhaps TRBD1 as D (6 bases). This CDR3 has 12 residues. CDR1 is SQVTM and CDR2 is ANQGSEA in the germline V gene. The V gene lost 5 bases and the J gene lost 4 bases, with 11 bases spanning the gap. The CDR3 DNA reads TGCAGCGTTTTAGACAGGAGCTATGGCTACACCTTC. Its translation is CSVLDRSYGYTF. Supplemented by reference TRBV29-1 and TRBJ1-2, the full variable domain reads SAVISQKPSRDICQRGTSLTIQCQVDSQVTMMFWYRQQPGQSLTLIATANQGSEATYESGFVIDKFPISRPNLTFSTLTVSNMSPEDSSIYLCSVLDRSYGYTFGSGTRLTVV.

V is TRBV10-2 and J is TRBJ2-7; TRBD2 matches at 9 bases. CDR3 length: 14 residues. CDR1 is WSHSY, CDR2 SAAADI, per germline. V gave up 3 bases and J gave up 3 bases; unmatched junction bases: 3. CDR3 amino acids: CASSEDSGSYEQYF. CDR3 bases: TGCGCCAGCAGTGAAGATAGCGGGAGCTACGAGCAGTACTTC.

The chain is built from TRBV19 and TRBJ2-1, with a tentative D call TRBD2 (5 bases). Trimming shortened V by 1 base and J by 9 bases, and 13 bases separated the two germline ends. The length of the CDR3 is 14 residues. In germline, CDR1 is LNHDA, CDR2 SQIVND (reference sequence). This chain's CDR3 is CASSIGEGLGEQFF. CDR3 nucleotide sequence: TGTGCCAGTAGTATAGGCGAGGGTTTGGGTGAGCAGTTCTTC.

The chain couples TRBV6-5 to TRBJ1-2, with D unresolved. V gave up 4 bases and J gave up 8 bases, with 14 bases separating them. The CDR3 spans 13 residues. The germline gives CDR1 MNHEY, CDR2 SVGAGI. DNA for the CDR3: TGTGCCAGCAGTTCTCTAATCGGCGGCGGCTACACCTTC. This gives the protein CASSSLIGGGYTF.

This chain links TRBV7-9 with TRBJ2-1, with D possibly called TRBD1 or TRBD2 (6 bases each). Germline CDR1 reads SEHNR; CDR2 reads FQNEAQ (reference sequence). V lost 0 bases and J lost 7, with 13 bases in between. The CDR3 loop spans 15 amino acids. The CDR3 DNA reads TGTGCCAGCAGCTTAGCGGGGGGCCTCTGGAATGAGCAGTTCTTC. Amino acid sequence: CASSLAGGLWNEQFF.

This chain links TRBV6-1 with TRBJ1-3; no clear D gene. Per germline, CDR1 MNHNS and CDR2 SASEGT. CDR3 length: 13 residues. Trimming took off 2 bases at V and 4 bases at J, with 6 bases between the two ends. The CDR3 nucleotides read TGTGCCAGCAGTGAATCCCTCGGAAACACCATATATTTT. This codes for CASSESLGNTIYF.

The chain uses TRBV11-2 and TRBJ2-3, with a weak D call TRBD2 (7 bases). Germline V gene lookup returns CDR1 SGHAT and CDR2 FQNNGV. The CDR3 spans 16 residues. Trimming cost V 1 base and J 3 bases, with 14 bases left between them. The CDR3 protein is CASSLVVGGPTDTQYF. The CDR3 bases are TGTGCCAGCAGCTTAGTGGTGGGGGGGCCGACAGATACGCAGTATTTT.

This clone was counted between two and nine times. The chain combines TRBV28 with TRBJ1-6; 8 nucleotides match TRBD1. Germline lookup yields CDR1 MDHEN and CDR2 SYDVKM. CDR3 length: 18 residues. Trimming at V came to 4 bases and at J to 7 bases, leaving 15 bases not matched to a gene. The CDR3 bases are TGTGCCAGCAGTTCTTTTTTCCCCGGGACAGGAGGCAATTCACCCCTCCACTTT. It specifies CASSSFFPGTGGNSPLHF.